The 21 T cell receptor beta chains presented below share a single source sample, sequenced in a study of cytomegalovirus exposure and HLA in healthy donors. Primers for the PCR totalled 60 Vbeta and 13 Jbeta. Libraries were prepared by immunoSEQ multiplex PCR; TCRdb keeps only in-frame clonotypes and omits some of them. In total, the table holds 200,000 to 250,000 clones. Sequencing was done on a sample of PBMCs. Receptor source: a woman in her twenties or thirties in good health and CMV-seropositive.

The chain employs TRBV10-3 and TRBJ1-2, with 10 bases lining up with TRBD1. This CDR3 contains 15 residues. The germline CDR1 and CDR2 sequences are ENHRY and SYGVKD. The V and J ends lost 2 bases and 4 bases, in that order; junction bases with no gene match: 4. CDR3 amino acids: CAISEGGQGGYGYTF. CDR3 DNA sequence: TGTGCCATCAGTGAGGGAGGACAGGGGGGCTATGGCTACACCTTC.

This chain joins TRBV5-8 and TRBJ1-2, with D perhaps TRBD1 (6 bases). V was trimmed by 2 bases and J by 4 bases, leaving 12 bases between them. Germline V gives CDR1 SGHTS, CDR2 YDEGEE. The CDR3 consists of 14 residues. CDR3 amino acids: CASSFGRGSYGYTF. The CDR3 bases are TGTGCCAGCAGCTTTGGGAGGGGGAGCTATGGCTACACCTTC.

The V gene is TRBV2, the J gene TRBJ1-6, with TRBD1 matching 7 bases. This CDR3 has 16 amino acids. Losses at the gene ends were 7 bases for V and 10 bases for J; bases not matched to a gene: 16. CDR1 SNHLY and CDR2 FYNNEI come from the germline V gene. The CDR3, as DNA: TGTGCCAGCAACATGAACAGGGGAATCGAGAGATCACCCCTCCACTTT. Protein sequence: CASNMNRGIERSPLHF.

This chain joins TRBV2 and TRBJ2-2, with D hard to call. V was trimmed by 8 bases and J by 2 bases, leaving 12 bases between them. Germline loops: CDR1 SNHLY, CDR2 FYNNEI. The CDR3 covers 14 residues. The CDR3 protein is CASGAETNTGELFF. CDR3 DNA sequence: TGTGCCAGCGGAGCCGAGACTAACACCGGGGAGCTGTTTTTT.

As DNA, the CDR3 is TGTGCCAGTAGTGCCGGGACAGGGAGAGCCTATAATTCACCCCTCCACTTT. Its translation is CASSAGTGRAYNSPLHF. V is TRBV19 and J is TRBJ1-6, with 9 positions matching TRBD1. Per the germline V gene, CDR1 is LNHDA and CDR2 is SQIVND (reference sequence). The ends lost 5 bases at V and 2 bases at J; junction bases unmatched: 7. This CDR3 is 17 amino acids long.

Of note for this clone: Distinct nucleotide sequences in the sample also encode this CDR3. The CDR3 bases are TGTGCCAGCAGTGAAAGGGGGACAGGTTTTTCACCCCTCCACTTT. Its translation is CASSERGTGFSPLHF. The chain employs TRBV2 and TRBJ1-6; 8 bases are shared with TRBD1. Germline trimming cut 2 bases from V and 9 bases from J; bases unmatched to any gene: 6. CDR1 is SNHLY, CDR2 FYNNEI, per germline. This CDR3 has 15 amino acids.

The rearrangement links TRBV5-6 to TRBJ1-6, with 7 bases aligning to TRBD1. The CDR3 is 15 amino acids. Germline-derived CDR1 and CDR2 are SGHDT and YYEEEE. V dropped 3 bases and J dropped 3; count of bases not matched to a gene: 3. The CDR3 protein is CASSSGQRYNSPLHF. DNA for the CDR3: TGTGCCAGCAGCTCGGGACAGCGCTATAATTCACCCCTCCACTTT.

This chain uses TRBV6-5 with TRBJ2-5; D possibly corresponds to TRBD2 (6 bases). The J call may be incorrect, as the DNA end agrees better with TRBJ2-7. CDR1 is MNHEY and CDR2 is SVGAGI in the germline V gene. The CDR3 has 16 amino acids. This chain's CDR3 is CASSSLAGRRLYEQYF. The CDR3 coding sequence is TGTGCCAGCAGTTCCCTCGCGGGGAGGCGATTATACGAGCAGTACTTC.

The V and J genes are TRBV18 and TRBJ1-1, with TRBD1 matching over 12 bases. The germline V gene has CDR1 KGHSH and CDR2 LQKENI. CDR3 size: 14 residues. Losses at the gene ends were 3 bases for V and 7 bases for J; bases not matched to a gene: 3. The CDR3 nucleotides are TGTGCCAGCTCACCTGGGGACAGGGGGCGTGAAGCTTTCTTT. Encoded protein: CASSPGDRGREAFF.

The chain couples TRBV7-9 to TRBJ2-1; D is undetermined. The CDR3 contains 14 residues. The germline gives CDR1 SEHNR, CDR2 FQNEAQ (reference sequence). Trimming shortened V by 4 bases and J by 8 bases, and 15 bases separated the two germline ends. CDR3 loop: CASSSSDKEDEQFF. The DNA for the CDR3 is TGTGCCAGCAGCTCGTCTGATAAAGAGGATGAGCAGTTCTTC.

The chain joins TRBV6-1 to TRBJ1-1, with a possible D match to TRBD1 (6 bases). The CDR3 spans 14 residues. Between the trimmed V and J ends, which lost 2 bases and 5 bases, there was a span of 12 bases. In germline, CDR1 is MNHNS, CDR2 SASEGT. CDR3 nucleotide sequence: TGTGCCAGCAGTGAAATCAGGGGCCGGACTGAAGCTTTCTTT. Residues: CASSEIRGRTEAFF.

This chain links TRBV6-5 with TRBJ2-3, with D possibly being TRBD2 (6 bases). Trimming pared 4 bases from V and 2 bases from J, leaving 13 bases between. Germline values: CDR1 MNHEY, CDR2 SVGAGI. This CDR3 has 15 amino acids. The CDR3 here is CASSSPGLYTDTQYF. CDR3 DNA: TGTGCCAGCAGTTCCCCGGGACTGTACACAGATACGCAGTATTTT.

The chain recombines TRBV30 with TRBJ2-7; D is unclear. V lost 2 bases, J lost 4 bases, and 9 bases lay in between. This CDR3 has 12 amino acids. Looked up from germline, CDR1 is GTSNPN and CDR2 is SVGIG (reference sequence). CDR3 bases: TGTGCCTGGAGTCTCAGTTTGTACGAGCAGTACTTC. It yields the protein CAWSLSLYEQYF.

V and J are TRBV5-1 and TRBJ2-1; weak D call: TRBD1 (6 bases). In germline, CDR1 is SGHRS, CDR2 YFSETQ. This CDR3 has 15 amino acids. V gave up 0 bases and J gave up 7 bases, with 14 bases separating them. CDR3 loop: CASSLVYPDRNEQFF. CDR3 sequence (DNA): TGCGCCAGCAGCTTGGTCTATCCGGACAGAAATGAGCAGTTCTTC.

V usage is TRBV4-3 and J usage is TRBJ2-1; 9 bases agree with TRBD2. CDR3 length equals 17 residues. V shed 1 base, J shed 8 bases, and the junction held 12 bases outside the gene matches. CDR1 and CDR2 (germline): LGHNA, YSLEER. As DNA, the CDR3 is TGCGCCAGCAGCCAAGGGGGGCGGGAGGGCCTAATAGATGAGCAGTTCTTC. Amino acid sequence: CASSQGGREGLIDEQFF.

The chain is built from TRBV6-1 and TRBJ1-2; D not resolved. V lost 6 bases to trimming and J lost 0 bases, with 14 bases between them. This CDR3 has 15 amino acids. Germline lookup yields CDR1 MNHNS and CDR2 SASEGT. CDR3: CASSYSLFTNYGYTF. In DNA, the CDR3 is TGTGCCAGCAGCTATAGTTTGTTTACTAACTATGGCTACACCTTC.

The V and J genes are TRBV12-1 and TRBJ1-5; the D call in the table, TRBD1, was not verified against the DNA. TRBV12-1 is designated a pseudogene. The CDR3 totals 13 residues. The chain's CDR3 is CASTTPGNQPQHF. CDR3 DNA: TGTGCCAGCACCACGCCAGGAAATCAGCCCCAGCATTTT.

The V gene is TRBV18, the J gene TRBJ1-3; the match to TRBD1 covers 11 bases. The CDR3 is made up of 16 amino acids. Germline CDR1 and CDR2: KGHSH and LQKENI. V was pared by 4 bases and J by 0 bases, with 2 bases of the junction left unmatched. The DNA for the CDR3 is TGTGCCAGCTCACGGACAGGGGGCGCCTCTGGAAACACCATATATTTT. Translation: CASSRTGGASGNTIYF.

The chain joins TRBV28 to TRBJ1-1, with D unresolved. CDR1 MDHEN and CDR2 SYDVKM come from the germline V gene. V was clipped by 0 bases and J by 9 bases, with 5 bases between them. The CDR3 extends over 11 amino acids. The CDR3 DNA reads as TGTGCCAGCAGTTTATGGGAGAAAGCTTTCTTT. This encodes CASSLWEKAFF.

The chain couples TRBV18 to TRBJ2-1, with a tentative D call TRBD2 (5 bases). The CDR3 has 13 amino acids. Germline V gene sequence: CDR1 KGHSH, CDR2 LQKENI. The V and J ends lost 0 bases and 15 bases respectively, with 15 bases between them. The CDR3 sequence: CASSPPTFGVSFF. The CDR3 DNA reads TGTGCCAGCTCACCACCAACCTTCGGGGTGTCGTTCTTC.

The rearrangement uses TRBV29-1 and TRBJ1-1; 7 nucleotides align to TRBD1. The germline V gene has CDR1 SQVTM and CDR2 ANQGSEA. This CDR3 comprises 13 residues. Losses at the gene ends were 5 bases for V and 1 base for J; bases not matched to a gene: 4. CDR3 in amino acids: CSVHRQGNTEAFF. The CDR3, as DNA: TGCAGCGTTCATCGACAGGGGAACACTGAAGCTTTCTTT. Using reference TRBV29-1 and TRBJ1-1 for the parts outside the CDR3, the full variable domain is SAVISQKPSRDICQRGTSLTIQCQVDSQVTMMFWYRQQPGQSLTLIATANQGSEATYESGFVIDKFPISRPNLTFSTLTVSNMSPEDSSIYLCSVHRQGNTEAFFGQGTRLTVV.